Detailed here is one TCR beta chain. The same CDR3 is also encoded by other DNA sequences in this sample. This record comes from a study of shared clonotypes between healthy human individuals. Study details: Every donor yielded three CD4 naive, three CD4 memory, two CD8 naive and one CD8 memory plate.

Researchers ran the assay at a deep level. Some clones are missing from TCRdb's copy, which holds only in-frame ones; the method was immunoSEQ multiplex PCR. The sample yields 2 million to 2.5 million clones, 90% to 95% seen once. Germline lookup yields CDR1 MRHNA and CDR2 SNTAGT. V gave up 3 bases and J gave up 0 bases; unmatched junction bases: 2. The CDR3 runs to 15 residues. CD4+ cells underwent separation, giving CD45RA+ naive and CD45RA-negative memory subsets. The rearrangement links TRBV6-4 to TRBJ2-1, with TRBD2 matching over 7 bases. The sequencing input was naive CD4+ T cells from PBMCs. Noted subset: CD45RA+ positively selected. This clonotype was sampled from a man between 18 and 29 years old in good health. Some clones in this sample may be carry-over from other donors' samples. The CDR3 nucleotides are TGTGCCAGCAGTGAGAGCGGGGCCTCCTACAATGAGCAGTTCTTC. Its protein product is CASSESGASYNEQFF.